This entry is about one T cell receptor beta chain. Its antigen has not been determined. Base-call qualities are not available, and no considerably larger clone is one nucleotide away. This sample is part of a study of shared clonotypes between healthy human individuals (dated by TCRdb to 2018 to 2020). Turning to the overall study: The cohort included three men and a couple of women between 18 and 49 years of age. Different laboratories and diverse techniques were used to prepare libraries and sequence TCR repertoires, to increase sequencing depth and limit assay-specific biases. Each donor's leukapheresis produced roughly between roughly 0.94 and 9.5 billion PBMCs. The study deeply sequenced blood TCR repertoires of five healthy adults to estimate repertoire size and the extent of clonotype sharing between individuals. For each donor, CD4 naive and CD4 memory were each given three plates, CD8 naive was given two plates, and CD8 memory was given one plate.

Study-level results and caveats: Pairwise subsampling led to the expectation that sequencing depth would affect the degree of clonotype sharing among donors. Even with the large sequencing depth, rarefaction of the sorted-subset datasets indicated that sequencing was incomplete. The genetic and exposure-history diversity represented was limited by the small number of donors. Sampling was limited to blood, and TCR repertoires in tissue likely differ from TCR repertoires in blood. Naive subsets generally had larger estimated clonotype richness than memory subsets. When a handful of donors were compared, the shared fraction of clonotypes was about 5.5% for naive CD4, 3% to 4% for naive CD8, more than 2% for memory CD4, and 0.4% for memory CD8. Compared with non-shared clonotypes, the clonotypes found in all four sorted-subset donors had higher generation probabilities.

The V and J ends are trimmed by 6 bases and 6 bases, leaving 15 bases between them. CDR1 MDHEN and CDR2 SYDVKM were looked up in the germline V gene. Its CDR3 holds 14 amino acids, cysteine through phenylalanine. CDR3 DNA is the only sequence kept; it has 42 bases, read in frame from the first base. The donors were healthy, HIV-negative adults who had no recently reported acute infections or vaccinations. Every donor was a Caucasian adult living in Nashville, Tennessee, USA. CD8 memory samples were composed of magnetically selected CD45RO+ cells combined with CCR7-negative CD45RA+ effector memory (TemRA) cells. Blood was obtained by leukapheresis, after which PBMCs were separated by Ficoll-Histopaque density gradient centrifugation and cryopreserved in liquid nitrogen vapor phase. Analytical flow cytometry was used to check the purity and quantity of each magnetically sorted T cell population. Each sorted fraction had its genomic DNA isolated and then quantified by UV absorbance on a Nanodrop 2000c.

Using the deep immunoSEQ assay, multiplex PCR amplified TCR CDR3 regions from genomic DNA. Extracted genomic DNA from each cell subset was distributed evenly across all wells of several immunoSEQ 96-well plates, and each plate was treated as a replicate. For sorted subsets, each replicate PCR was loaded with about 0.2 ug genomic DNA, equivalent to about 30,000 T cell genomes. The purified libraries were quantified using a Qubit 3.0 fluorometer, sized with a Bioanalyzer 2100, and then quantified again using the KAPA Library Quantification kit. Each immunoSEQ 96-well plate was sequenced on its own single-read 150-cycle Illumina NextSeq 550 flow cell. The original pipeline was this. The immunoSEQ output contained only junctional sequences without quality scores, so filtering could not match that applied to full-length reads. Sequences were annotated with PyIR, a Python wrapper for IgBLAST v1.9, and V/J genes and CDR3 were assigned using IMGT germline references. Reads with weak V/J assignments (E-value above 1e-6), missing CDR3, stop codons, out-of-frame junctions, or ambiguous translated residues were removed. V3J clonotypes were defined as sequences sharing an identical inferred V gene, J gene, and CDR3 amino acid sequence. Percentage overlap between repertoires was computed as shared unique clonotypes divided by the size of the smaller repertoire. Three approaches were used to assess repertoire richness: RTK rarefaction, the Chao1 estimator, and Recon v2.1 estimates of unobserved clonotypes. OLGA was used to compute generation probabilities for all TCRbeta clonotypes that the gDNA method yielded from several donors. The immuneACCESS repertoire file appears here via TCRdb, limited to in-frame rearrangements. These files lack a portion of the clones; in checked studies, under half of the deficit traces to unresolved V genes, and the cause of the others is not known. Clone size and V and J calls were adopted from that table, with D and trimming inferred from the DNA. The sample table records about 380,000 clones; about 97% of these occur just once. The top ten clonotypes cover about 0.32% of the sample.

The V and J segments used are TRBV28 and TRBJ1-5; no D gene can be assigned with confidence. The clonotype comes from a young man in good health. The sample consisted of memory CD8+ T cells sorted from blood. The sample's cell subset or site label is to be understood as: CD45RO+ cells pooled with CCR7-negative TemRA cells. The base sequence is TGTGCCAGCAGCCCACCGAATGAGAGTCAGCCCCAGCATTTT. It encodes CASSPPNESQPQHF.